This T cell receptor (beta chain) was found in a study of regulatory T cells in long-lasting Graves disease. Study conclusions and caveats: Shared public clonotypes totalled about 2,700 in persistent patients, compared with 966 in new patients. Gene preferences differed: TRBV28, TRBJ1-2, TRBJ2-5 in persistent cases.

Researchers made TCR beta libraries by using iRepertoire HTBI primers and running Arm-PCR on CDR3 regions. TCRdb re-derived calls from the multiplex PCR reads in MiXCR, one entry per CDR3 protein. The table shows 700,000 or so distinct CDR3 sequences, with about 32% occurring only once. With regard to this clonotype: Its antigen is not known.

Time point reported: persistent/refractory GD, antithyroid drugs over 5 years with positive TRAb. Generation of the TCR library employed RNA extracted from PBMCs. Graves' disease diagnoses used American Thyroid Association guidelines. The source of the patients was an endocrinology department in Xi'an, China. The CDR3 consists of 12 residues. The ends were cut back, 3 bases at V and 5 bases at J, with 10 bases in the middle. The germline gives CDR1 SQVTM, CDR2 ANQGSEA. The chain joins TRBV29-1 to TRBJ1-2; TRBD1 is a possible D gene (6 bases). Specimen: peripheral blood mononuclear cells (PBMCs), collected when the disease was refractory, from a patient treated with antithyroid drugs. The TCR was taken from a female donor with Graves disease. CDR3 nucleotide sequence: TGCAGCGTTGAGGACAGACGTTATGGCTACACCTTC. Protein: CSVEDRRYGYTF.